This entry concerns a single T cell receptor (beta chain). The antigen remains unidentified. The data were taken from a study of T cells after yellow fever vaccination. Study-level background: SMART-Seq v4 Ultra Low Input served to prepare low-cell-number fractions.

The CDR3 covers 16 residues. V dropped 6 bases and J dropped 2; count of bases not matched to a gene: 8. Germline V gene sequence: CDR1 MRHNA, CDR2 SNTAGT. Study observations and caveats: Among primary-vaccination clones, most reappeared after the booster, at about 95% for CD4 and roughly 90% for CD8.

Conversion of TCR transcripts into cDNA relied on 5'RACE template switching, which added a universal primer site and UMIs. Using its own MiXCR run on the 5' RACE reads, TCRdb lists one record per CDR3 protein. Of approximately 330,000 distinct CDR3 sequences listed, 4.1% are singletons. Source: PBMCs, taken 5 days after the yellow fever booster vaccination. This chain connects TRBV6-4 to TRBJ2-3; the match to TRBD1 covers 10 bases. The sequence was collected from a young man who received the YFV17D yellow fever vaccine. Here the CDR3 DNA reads TGTGCCAGCAGCCCGGGACAGGGGTTTATCACAGATACGCAGTATTTT. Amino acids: CASSPGQGFITDTQYF.